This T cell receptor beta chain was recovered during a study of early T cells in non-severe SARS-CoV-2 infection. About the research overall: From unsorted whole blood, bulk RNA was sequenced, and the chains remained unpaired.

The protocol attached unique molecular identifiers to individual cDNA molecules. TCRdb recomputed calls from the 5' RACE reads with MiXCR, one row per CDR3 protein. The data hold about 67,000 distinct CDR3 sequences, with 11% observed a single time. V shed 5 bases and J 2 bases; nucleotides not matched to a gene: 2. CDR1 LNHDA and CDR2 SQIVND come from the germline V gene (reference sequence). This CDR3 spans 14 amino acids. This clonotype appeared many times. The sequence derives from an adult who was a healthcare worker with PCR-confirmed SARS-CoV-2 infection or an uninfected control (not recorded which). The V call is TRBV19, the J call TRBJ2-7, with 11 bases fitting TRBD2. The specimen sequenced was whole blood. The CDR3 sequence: CASSGTSGTYEQYF. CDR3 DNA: TGTGCCAGTAGTGGGACTAGCGGAACCTACGAGCAGTACTTC. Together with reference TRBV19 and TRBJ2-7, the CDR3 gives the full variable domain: DGGITQSPKYLFRKEGQNVTLSCEQNLNHDAMYWYRQDPGQGLRLIYYSQIVNDFQKGDIAEGYSVSREKKESFPLTVTSAQKNPTAFYLCASSGTSGTYEQYFGPGTRLTVT.